The present T cell receptor beta chain was sequenced within a study of cytomegalovirus exposure and HLA in healthy donors. The study, taken as a whole, reports: The dataset shows that most TCR sequences were rare, while some public TCRs occurred in many donors. According to the study, roughly 160 TCR beta chains were cytomegalovirus-associated.

Clones were read by immunoSEQ multiplex PCR, and TCRdb kept only the in-frame ones, dropping some. Of 65,000 to 70,000 clones detected, roughly nine tenths appear once; the ten largest clones hold just over 3%. The V gene's germline CDR1 is MDHEN and CDR2 SYDVKM. V lost 4 bases to trimming and J lost 11 bases; unmatched junction nucleotides: 7. The CDR3 sequence is 14 residues long. The study drew the donors from its approximately 120-subject validation cohort, separate from the roughly 700-subject first cohort. A note on this clone: Its specificity is unknown.

Sequencing was done on a sample of PBMCs. This TCR came from a young man in good health and CMV-seronegative. The chain links TRBV28 to TRBJ1-5, with TRBD1 identical over 11 bases. This CDR3 reads CASSSPPGQGAQHF. CDR3 bases: TGTGCCAGCAGTTCCCCACCGGGACAGGGGGCCCAGCATTTT.